Listed below are T cell receptor beta chains from one sample, sequenced in a study of T cells in Graves' hyperthyroidism and ophthalmopathy. TCRdb used MiXCR to reprocess the multiplex PCR reads, holding one entry per CDR3 protein. The sample carries fewer than 750,000 distinct CDR3 sequences, about 43% recorded once. Material for sequencing was peripheral blood or thyroid tissue (not recorded which). The receptors shown here come from a young woman with Graves' hyperthyroidism. The conserved cysteine and the conserved F or W are not part of the CDR3 here. Not all rows give a size; the values are once, few, many and, for expanded clones, a class.

v_gene	abundance	CDR3aa
TRBV5-1	-	ASRSSADMNTEAF
TRBV7-2	few	ASSLVPVSEQF
TRBV5-5	-	ASSQGGQVSGANVLT
TRBV9	many	ASSPEGVFGEQY
TRBV2	once	ASDRGDYGYT
TRBV7-3	-	ASSVDWTGRQETQY
TRBV19	few	ASTRGIPNTEAF
TRBV29-1	once	SVVSGARTGELF
TRBV7-9	-	ASRTGSEQDYEQY
TRBV19	many	ASSRRLAGSIEQY
TRBV24-1	-	ATSKPGLAGDTQY
TRBV30	many	AWSAHSNQPQH
TRBV2	-	ASTTLRSSTDTQY
TRBV10-2	-	ASSESADTQY
TRBV19	-	ASSIGGQGYT
TRBV12-3/TRBV12-4	many	ASTAGGYEQY
TRBV12-3/TRBV12-4	-	ASSLARTGAYEQY